A selection of T cell receptor beta chains follows, all from one sample in a study of shared clonotypes between healthy human individuals. Using immunoSEQ multiplex PCR, the repertoire was profiled, and TCRdb retains in-frame clones only, with some absent. Of about 530,000 clones listed, about 96% were seen once; the top ten hold under 0.06%. Source material: naive CD4+ T cells sorted from blood. The receptors originated from a woman aged 25-40 years in good health. The CDR3 runs from the conserved cysteine through the conserved F or W. The order of the fields is V gene, clone size, CDR3 length, D gene, J gene, CDR3 protein, CDR3 DNA. A D gene is named only where the DNA matches it firmly. Some rows mark clone size as missing; the rest say once, few, many or name a class of expanded clone.

TRBV19	NA	15	NA	TRBJ2-3	CASSLRRDFSDTQYF	TGTGCCAGTAGTTTAAGAAGGGACTTCTCAGATACGCAGTATTTT
TRBV11-2	NA	17	TRBD2	TRBJ2-7	CASSPGLAGVSQYEQYF	TGTGCCAGCAGCCCCGGACTAGCGGGAGTATCTCAGTACGAGCAGTACTTC
TRBV14	NA	15	NA	TRBJ2-7	CASSQERGPLLEQYF	TGTGCCAGCAGCCAAGAACGGGGCCCCCTCCTCGAGCAGTACTTC
TRBV28	NA	15	NA	TRBJ2-3	CASRHDRRHTDTQYF	TGTGCCAGCAGGCACGACAGGAGACACACAGATACGCAGTATTTT
TRBV7-8	NA	18	NA	TRBJ2-1	CASSQQPPREVSYNEQFF	TGTGCCAGCAGCCAACAGCCCCCCAGGGAGGTATCTTACAATGAGCAGTTCTTC
TRBV27	NA	14	NA	TRBJ1-5	CASSFNSVNQPQHF	TGTGCCAGCAGTTTTAACAGCGTCAATCAGCCCCAGCATTTT
TRBV19	NA	13	NA	TRBJ2-2	CASSIQISGELFF	TGTGCCAGTAGTATTCAGATCTCCGGGGAGCTGTTTTTT
TRBV28	NA	15	TRBD1	TRBJ1-6	CASSLGQGESSPLHF	TGTGCCAGCAGTTTGGGGCAGGGGGAGAGCTCACCCCTCCACTTT
TRBV11-3	NA	14	NA	TRBJ2-1	CASSLDGSYNEQFF	TGTGCCAGCAGCTTAGATGGGAGCTACAATGAGCAGTTCTTC
TRBV7-2	NA	14	NA	TRBJ2-7	CASSLLRRASEQYF	TGTGCCAGCAGCTTACTGCGGAGGGCCAGCGAGCAGTACTTC
TRBV5-1	few	16	TRBD2	TRBJ2-2	CASSPLAGGPGGELFF	TGCGCCAGCAGCCCTCTAGCGGGAGGGCCGGGCGGGGAGCTGTTTTTT